This T cell receptor (beta chain) was documented in a study of CD8+CD57+ T cells in acquired aplastic anemia. Turning to the study itself: Each DNA sample taken from sorted CD4+ and CD8+ cells came to approximately 3.2 ug on average. Reads per healthy sample averaged roughly 9.9 million (CD4+) and 11.0 million (CD8+).

CDR3 and TCR beta VDJ profiling relied on a genomic DNA template. From the reads, TCRdb called clonotypes with MiXCR, one entry per CDR3 protein. Of some 150,000 distinct CDR3 sequences listed, roughly two fifths are singletons. The CDR3 runs to 16 residues. The trim removed 5 bases at V and 5 bases at J, leaving 10 bases unmatched. This clonotype has ten or more counts. Its specificity is unknown. Notes on the study in general: Patients showed no significant difference from controls in CD8+ Simpson's diversity. Patients and controls shared nearly 30 CD8+ CDR3 sequences, which appeared highly expressed in patients and within their immunodominant clones.

Material: sorted CD4+, CD8+, or CD8+CD57+ T cells (not recorded which) from PBMCs. This chain joins TRBV12-3 or TRBV12-4 and TRBJ2-5; 11 bases align to TRBD1. The sequence derives from a human donor in good health, serving as a control. CDR3 in DNA: TGTGCCAGCAGTCCATTTGGACAGGGGGCGGATGAGACCCAGTACTTC. It codes for CASSPFGQGADETQYF.